Presented here are 3 T cell receptor beta chains from one specimen sequenced in a study of CD8+ T cells in alopecia areata. Noted treatment: oral pan-JAK inhibitor, 5-10 mg twice daily. Extracted RNA was reverse transcribed, and the resulting cDNA served as sequencing template. The method was immunoSEQ multiplex PCR; TCRdb's version includes in-frame clones alone and lacks a portion of them. This table holds approximately 170,000 clones, approximately 56% found once. Sequencing used CD4+ T cells sorted from blood, obtained at week 4, from a patient treated with tofacitinib. These receptors all come from a human donor with alopecia areata.

There are a few counts of this clone. This sequence joins TRBV7-2 and TRBJ2-3; no firm D call. The germline CDR1 and CDR2 sequences are SGHTA and FQGNSA. This CDR3 has 13 residues. Trimming took off 5 bases at V and 2 bases at J, with 8 bases between the two ends. The CDR3 sequence: CASSLGITDTQYF. CDR3 sequence (DNA): TGTGCCAGCAGCCTGGGGATCACAGATACGCAGTATTTT.

This clone has a single count. The chain links TRBV11-2 to TRBJ2-7, with 8 bases fitting TRBD2. V trimming: 8 bases; J trimming: 5 bases; junction bases outside the gene matches: 11. This CDR3 has 14 amino acids. Germline V gene lookup returns CDR1 SGHAT and CDR2 FQNNGV. This CDR3 reads CASRRKRETHEQYF. CDR3 DNA: TGTGCCAGCCGACGGAAGCGGGAGACCCACGAGCAGTACTTC. Full variable domain (remainder filled in from reference TRBV11-2 and TRBJ2-7): EAGVAQSPRYKIIEKRQSVAFWCNPISGHATLYWYQQILGQGPKLLIQFQNNGVVDDSQLPKDRFSAERLKGVDSTLKIQPAKLEDSAVYLCASRRKRETHEQYFGPGTRLTVT.

This sequence joins TRBV29-1 and TRBJ1-4, with 8 bases identical to TRBD1. The CDR3 spans 13 residues. The germline CDR1 and CDR2 sequences are SQVTM and ANQGSEA. V dropped 7 bases and J dropped 10; count of bases not matched to a gene: 11. The CDR3 here is CSASQGVSGKLFF. Here the CDR3 DNA reads TGCAGCGCCTCACAGGGGGTATCCGGAAAACTGTTTTTT.